Listed here are 30 T cell receptor beta chains from one sample, sequenced in a study of human T cells and chemical hapten exposure (dated by TCRdb to about 2021). To prepare the library, RACE was applied. Reads for this sample came from a NextSeq 500. TCRdb itself trimmed the public reads at Q25 with fastp, ran MiXCR and retained productive beta chains. Entries are consolidated by CDR3 protein sequence, retaining the most common genes and DNA. The sample table records 84,000 or so distinct CDR3 sequences; roughly a tenth of these occur just once. Jointly, the top ten make up under 2.5% of the sample. According to the study, the label for this sample's time point signals: patch test 2, 6 weeks after DPC sensitization. Interpreted using the paper, the treatment or condition label stands for: therapeutic diphenylcyclopropenone sensitization with weekly scalp DPC. Sequencing used whole blood, obtained in connection with sensitization to the hapten diphenylcyclopropenone (DPC). These receptors originate from a young woman with alopecia areata. Some clones in this sample may be carry-over from other donors' samples.

The CDR3 bases are TGCAGTGCTATACTACAGGGGACTAACTATGGCTACACCTTC. It translates to CSAILQGTNYGYTF. The chain couples TRBV20-1 to TRBJ1-2, with 7 bases fitting TRBD1. The CDR3 is 14 residues long. The V gene's germline CDR1 is DFQATT and CDR2 SNEGSKA (reference sequence). The J segment lost 0 bases and the V segment lost 4 bases, leaving 5 bases of the junction unmatched.

This clonotype was recorded at least ten times. The rearrangement links TRBV2 to TRBJ2-7; maybe TRBD1 (5 bases). There are 14 residues in the CDR3. Germline CDR1 reads SNHLY; CDR2 reads FYNNEI. Trimming pared 7 bases from V and 1 base from J, leaving 14 bases between. This chain's CDR3 is CASTLHDSSYEQYF. The CDR3 nucleotides read TGTGCCAGCACTCTTCATGACAGTTCCTACGAGCAGTACTTC.

This chain links TRBV7-9 with TRBJ1-6; the match to TRBD1 covers 8 bases. V lost 1 base and J lost 10; bases outside the gene matches: 15. Per germline, CDR1 SEHNR and CDR2 FQNEAQ (reference sequence). CDR3 size: 18 residues. The CDR3 spells CASSLDGQGTGQGSPLHF. As DNA, the CDR3 is TGTGCCAGCAGCTTAGATGGCCAGGGGACAGGCCAGGGCTCACCCCTCCACTTT.

This clonotype was counted at least ten times. The CDR3 region is CASSQEGSGASPHTDTQYF. The CDR3 nucleotides read TGCGCCAGCAGCCAAGAAGGGTCGGGGGCGAGTCCCCACACAGATACGCAGTATTTT. This sequence joins TRBV4-1 and TRBJ2-3; D could derive from TRBD1 or TRBD2 (6 bases each). CDR3 length equals 19 residues. Germline V gene sequence: CDR1 MGHRA, CDR2 YSYEKL. Trimming removed 0 bases from V and 2 bases from J, with 21 bases in between.

There are a few counts of this clonotype. This sequence joins TRBV20-1 and TRBJ2-3, with D maybe TRBD1 (5 bases). Trimming took off 0 bases at V and 0 bases at J, with 13 bases between the two ends. This CDR3 region has 16 residues. Germline V lookup: CDR1 DFQATT, CDR2 SNEGSKA (reference sequence). CDR3 in amino acids: CSARDLGWGSTDTQYF. CDR3 nucleotide sequence: TGCAGTGCTAGAGATCTGGGGTGGGGCAGCACAGATACGCAGTATTTT.

The chain has TRBV28 and TRBJ2-7, with 8 bases fitting TRBD2. CDR3 length equals 16 residues. In germline, CDR1 is MDHEN, CDR2 SYDVKM. V dropped 6 bases and J dropped 1; count of bases not matched to a gene: 11. The CDR3 coding sequence is TGTGCCAGCAGCCCCTCTGGCAGCGGGGGATCCTACGAGCAGTACTTC. Its protein is CASSPSGSGGSYEQYF.

This clonotype was seen ten or more times. In DNA form, the CDR3 reads TGCGCCAGCAGCCAAGATTGGGGACTAGGGGGTTATAATGAGCAGTTCTTC. It is translated as CASSQDWGLGGYNEQFF. The V gene is TRBV4-3, the J gene TRBJ2-1; 8 bases fit TRBD2. The ends lost 0 bases at V and 7 bases at J; junction bases unmatched: 11. CDR1 and CDR2 (germline): LGHNA, YSLEER. CDR3 length equals 17 residues.

This clonotype was observed many times. The chain couples TRBV16 to TRBJ2-1; D is perhaps TRBD2 (5 bases). The V end was cut by 4 bases, the J end by 5 bases, with 15 bases between. Per germline, CDR1 KGHSY and CDR2 FQNENV. This CDR3 is built from 15 residues. The CDR3 DNA reads as TGTGCCAGCAGCCCCCGACTGTACGGGGACAATGAGCAGTTCTTC. This sequence encodes CASSPRLYGDNEQFF.

The chain uses TRBV2 and TRBJ2-2, with unresolved D. This CDR3 spans 14 amino acids. The V and J ends lost 2 bases and 1 base respectively, with 5 bases between them. In germline, CDR1 is SNHLY, CDR2 FYNNEI. The CDR3 sequence: CASSEPRNTGELFF. For the CDR3, the DNA is TGTGCCAGCAGTGAACCGCGGAACACCGGGGAGCTGTTTTTT.

This chain links TRBV12-3 or TRBV12-4 with TRBJ2-7; a possible D gene is TRBD2 (7 bases). Trimming shortened V by 1 base and J by 7 bases, and 17 bases separated the two germline ends. There are 15 residues in the CDR3. This CDR3 reads CASSLVHSGGPEQYF. CDR3 in DNA: TGTGCCAGCAGTTTAGTCCATTCGGGGGGCCCAGAGCAGTACTTC.

In its sample, this clonotype was seen many times. V gene TRBV5-3 combines with J gene TRBJ2-7; 11 positions agree with TRBD1. TRBV5-3 qualifies as an ORF whose function is uncertain. Trimming removed 4 bases from V and 2 bases from J; junction bases left unmatched: 2. The CDR3 covers 14 residues. DNA for the CDR3: TGTGCCAGAAGCCCGGGACAGGGGGCCTACGAGCAGTACTTC. Its translation: CARSPGQGAYEQYF.

About this clonotype: At one of its ends the junction is not consistent with the germline gene, which may arise from a read error. This rearrangement joins TRBV6-5 to TRBJ2-2; possible D gene TRBD2, 6 bases. CDR1 MNHEY and CDR2 SVGAGI come from the germline V gene. This CDR3 contains 14 residues. The DNA for the CDR3 is TGTGCCAGCAGCCCGGGCTTCTCCACCGGGGGGCTGTTTTTT. Translation: CASSPGFSTGGLFF.

This chain connects TRBV20-1 to TRBJ1-1; the D is unclear. Trimming took 6 bases from V and 3 from J, leaving 11 bases between them. The CDR3 contains 12 residues. Germline V gives CDR1 DFQATT, CDR2 SNEGSKA (reference sequence). CDR3 residues: CSASDRYTEAFF. The CDR3 DNA reads TGCAGTGCGAGTGACCGATACACTGAAGCTTTCTTT.

This clonotype was seen ten or more times. This chain links TRBV28 with TRBJ1-2; D may be TRBD1 (6 bases). CDR3 length: 14 amino acids. Looked up from germline, CDR1 is MDHEN and CDR2 is SYDVKM. V lost 5 bases and J 6 bases, leaving 16 bases between the germline ends. CDR3 nucleotides: TGTGCCAGCAGTCTCCAGGACAGCCCGCATGGCTACACCTTC. Translated: CASSLQDSPHGYTF.

This clonotype occurred many times. The chain joins TRBV4-2 to TRBJ2-2; no clear D gene. V lost 1 base to trimming and J lost 5 bases, with 14 bases between them. CDR3 size: 16 residues. The germline CDR1 and CDR2 sequences are LGHNA and YNFKEQ. CDR3 amino acids: CASSQGAGGQTGELFF. The CDR3 region has the DNA TGTGCCAGCAGCCAAGGAGCCGGCGGCCAGACCGGGGAGCTGTTTTTT.

The genes are TRBV19 and TRBJ2-1; no clear D gene. Germline V CDR1 and CDR2: LNHDA, SQIVND (reference sequence). The germline V and J ends were trimmed by 3 bases and 1 base, with 13 bases remaining between them. The length of the CDR3 is 16 residues. This CDR3 is CASSISPAHSYNEQFF. CDR3 DNA sequence: TGTGCCAGTAGTATCTCCCCCGCCCATTCCTACAATGAGCAGTTCTTC.

As concerns this clonotype: Since a much larger clone is just one base distant, this may be a read error. J is TRBJ2-4 and V is TRBV6-2 or TRBV6-3; 10 bases are shared with TRBD1. The CDR3 covers 14 residues. Unmatched junction bases numbered 8, after V lost 8 bases and J lost 7 bases. Germline CDR1 MNHEY, CDR2 SVGEGT. The CDR3 region is CASGLTGGLNIQYF. The CDR3 DNA follows: TGTGCCAGCGGTTTGACAGGGGGCCTGAACATTCAGTACTTC.

This clonotype was seen a handful of times. This rearrangement joins TRBV29-1 to TRBJ1-1; the match to TRBD1 covers 9 bases. V shed 8 bases, J shed 6 bases, and the junction held 10 bases outside the gene matches. Germline assignment: CDR1 SQVTM and CDR2 ANQGSEA. There are 13 residues in the CDR3. The CDR3: CSTWDRAYAEAFF. The CDR3 region has the DNA TGCAGCACATGGGACAGGGCGTACGCTGAAGCTTTCTTT.

This clonotype was found a few times. The chain carries TRBV11-1 and TRBJ1-4, with D perhaps TRBD1 (5 bases). The CDR3 has 14 residues. Germline V CDR1 and CDR2: SGHAT, FQDESV (reference sequence). V gave up 0 bases and J gave up 5 bases, with 7 bases separating them. CDR3 DNA: TGTGCCAGCAGCTTAGCAGGGGAGAATGAAAAACTGTTTTTT. Residues: CASSLAGENEKLFF.

The chain uses TRBV29-1 and TRBJ2-3, with D unresolved. Germline CDR1 SQVTM, CDR2 ANQGSEA. V shed 6 bases and J shed 4 bases, with 11 bases lying between them. CDR3 size: 12 residues. This CDR3 reads CSVSILADTQYF. DNA for the CDR3: TGCAGCGTCTCGATCCTCGCAGATACGCAGTATTTT.

This clonotype was detected many times. The chain links TRBV7-2 to TRBJ2-3; tentative D call: TRBD2 (5 bases). V was shortened by 2 bases and J by 0 bases, with 12 bases between the two germline ends. This CDR3 comprises 16 residues. Germline CDR1 SGHTA, CDR2 FQGNSA. The CDR3 nucleotides are TGTGCCAGCAGCTTAAGTAGGCGGACTAGCACAGATACGCAGTATTTT. It yields the protein CASSLSRRTSTDTQYF.

This clonotype has just one count. The rearrangement joins TRBV4-2 to TRBJ2-1; D is possibly TRBD2 (6 bases). In germline, CDR1 is LGHNA, CDR2 YNFKEQ. The length of the CDR3 is 11 residues. Deletions cut 1 base from V and 15 bases from J, with 10 bases between. The CDR3 here is CASSQGGLLFF. CDR3 nucleotides: TGTGCCAGCAGCCAAGGGGGACTTCTGTTCTTC.

Only a few counts were recorded for this clonotype. The chain is built from TRBV29-1 and TRBJ2-5; either TRBD1 or TRBD2 may fit D (5 bases each). V was clipped by 3 bases and J by 6 bases, with 14 bases between them. This CDR3 comprises 13 residues. Per the germline V gene, CDR1 is SQVTM and CDR2 is ANQGSEA. CDR3 loop: CSVDVGALKTQYF. The DNA for the CDR3 is TGCAGCGTTGATGTCGGGGCATTAAAGACCCAGTACTTC.

The CDR3 nucleotides are TGTGCCAGCAGCTTCAGGGGCAGTCTCGAGACCCAGTACTTC. It codes for CASSFRGSLETQYF. The chain links TRBV5-4 to TRBJ2-5, with a possible D match to TRBD1 (6 bases). Trimming cost V 2 bases and J 5 bases, with 13 bases left between them. CDR1 SGHNT and CDR2 YYREEE come from the germline V gene (reference sequence). The CDR3 covers 14 residues.

This chain links TRBV7-6 with TRBJ2-7, with 10 bases that match TRBD2. J lost 2 bases, V lost 4 bases, and 5 bases had no gene match. This CDR3 comprises 15 residues. CDR1 and CDR2 from the germline V gene are SGHVS and FNYEAQ. CDR3 DNA sequence: TGTGCCAGCAGCTCTCAGCGGGAGGGCACCTACGAGCAGTACTTC. It specifies CASSSQREGTYEQYF.

About this clonotype: A much larger clone differs by one base, so this may be a read error. The V gene is TRBV29-1, the J gene TRBJ1-1; D is perhaps TRBD1 (5 bases). The CDR3 consists of 17 residues. V lost 5 bases and J 0 bases, leaving 22 bases between the germline ends. Germline lookup yields CDR1 SQVTM and CDR2 ANQGSEA. CDR3 in DNA: TGCAGCGTTCAGGGTAAGAAGGCCTCCAGGATGAACACTGAAGCTTTCTTT. It codes for CSVQGKKASRMNTEAFF.

This clonotype was seen ten or more times. The chain combines TRBV24-1 with TRBJ1-5; TRBD1 might be the D (6 bases). CDR1 is KGHDR and CDR2 is SFDVKD in the germline V gene. Trimming took 3 bases from V and 0 from J, leaving 17 bases between them. This CDR3 spans 18 amino acids. CDR3 DNA sequence: TGTGCCACCAGTGATCACCCCCGGGGGCCCCATAGCAATCAGCCCCAGCATTTT. This sequence encodes CATSDHPRGPHSNQPQHF.

Note on this clonotype: A much larger clone differs from this one at a single base, so this may be a read error. The chain couples TRBV2 to TRBJ1-1; D might be TRBD1 (5 bases). Germline lookup yields CDR1 SNHLY and CDR2 FYNNEI. V gave up 2 bases and J gave up 6 bases, with 16 bases separating them. This CDR3 spans 15 amino acids. The CDR3 DNA is TGTGCCAGCAGTGAACGGCAGGGTCGGCTCGCTGAAGCTTTCTTT. Amino acids: CASSERQGRLAEAFF.

This clonotype was observed at least ten times. This chain connects TRBV13 to TRBJ2-7; TRBD1 or TRBD2 may be the D gene (5 bases each). Trimming removed 5 bases from V and 0 bases from J, with 17 bases in between. Germline CDR1 reads PRHDT; CDR2 reads FYEKMQ (reference sequence). The CDR3 is 16 amino acids. The chain's CDR3 is CASSRGTAYPSYEQYF. In DNA form, the CDR3 reads TGTGCCAGCAGCAGAGGGACGGCCTACCCCTCCTACGAGCAGTACTTC.

Many counts were recorded for this clonotype. CDR3 in DNA: TGTGCCACCAGTGCCCACGTGAGGGATGAGCAGTTCTTC. Its protein product is CATSAHVRDEQFF. The V call is TRBV24-1, the J call TRBJ2-1; tentatively, D is TRBD2 (5 bases). CDR1 KGHDR and CDR2 SFDVKD come from the germline V gene. The CDR3 is made up of 13 amino acids. V lost 5 bases to trimming and J lost 8 bases, with 12 bases between them.